Listed here are 10 T cell receptor beta chains from one sample, sequenced in a study of T cell responses to AZD1222 COVID-19 vaccine. Here immunoSEQ multiplex PCR was the method, and the copy in TCRdb shows in-frame clones only, minus some. The sample lists 250,000 to 300,000 clones, approximately 94% seen once, with approximately 0.52% in the top ten. The sequences come from peripheral blood, collected 28 days after the second AZD1222 dose. The receptors were sampled from an adult who received the AZD1222 COVID-19 vaccine.

This sequence joins TRBV5-1 and TRBJ2-1; 10 positions agree with TRBD1. This CDR3 region has 15 residues. The V gene end was trimmed by 4 bases and the J gene end by 1 base; junction bases not matched to a gene: 2. The germline V gene has CDR1 SGHRS and CDR2 YFSETQ. The CDR3 region has the DNA TGCGCCAGCAGCGAGGGACAGGGGTCCTACAATGAGCAGTTCTTC. It encodes CASSEGQGSYNEQFF.

The DNA for the CDR3 is TGTGCCAGCACCCAACAGGGATCATACACTGAAGCTTTCTTT. Translation: CASTQQGSYTEAFF. The chain joins TRBV6-5 to TRBJ1-1, with D possibly matching TRBD1 (6 bases). In germline, CDR1 is MNHEY, CDR2 SVGAGI. The CDR3 runs to 14 residues. Trimming removed 7 bases from V and 3 bases from J, with 15 bases in between.

This chain uses TRBV18 with TRBJ1-1; D is undetermined. Trimming pared 4 bases from V and 0 bases from J, leaving 15 bases between. Germline CDR1 is KGHSH and CDR2 is LQKENI. This CDR3 has 16 residues. The chain's CDR3 is CASSLREGGMNTEAFF. Written as DNA, the CDR3 is TGTGCCAGCTCACTCCGGGAGGGCGGGATGAACACTGAAGCTTTCTTT.

V and J are TRBV9 and TRBJ2-2; possibly TRBD1 for D (5 bases). The germline CDR1 and CDR2 sequences are SGDLS and YYNGEE. The CDR3 extends over 16 amino acids. Deletions cut 7 bases from V and 0 bases from J, with 16 bases between. The CDR3 nucleotides read TGTGCCAGCGCGGAGACAGCCGATTCGAACACCGGGGAGCTGTTTTTT. Its translation: CASAETADSNTGELFF.

This clone occurred a few times. The V and J genes are TRBV15 and TRBJ2-5; D perhaps matches TRBD1 (6 bases). In germline, CDR1 is LNHNV, CDR2 YYDKDF (reference sequence). The length of the CDR3 is 13 residues. V dropped 4 bases and J dropped 2 bases, with 8 bases sitting between them. The chain's CDR3 is CATSKDSQETQYF. CDR3 bases: TGTGCCACCAGCAAGGACAGTCAAGAGACCCAGTACTTC.

The chain has TRBV7-2 and TRBJ2-7; perhaps TRBD1 as D (6 bases). The CDR3 has 14 amino acids. CDR1 is SGHTA and CDR2 is FQGNSA in the germline V gene. Trimming cost V 5 bases and J 2 bases, with 13 bases left between them. CDR3 DNA: TGTGCCAGCAGCCTCAGGGGTAGGCCCTACGAGCAGTACTTC. Amino acids: CASSLRGRPYEQYF.

CDR3 protein: CASSLQGARGYTF. The DNA of the CDR3 is TGCGCCAGCAGCTTGCAGGGGGCGCGAGGCTACACCTTC. This chain uses TRBV5-1 with TRBJ1-2, with 8 bases fitting TRBD1. CDR3 length: 13 residues. Germline V gene sequence: CDR1 SGHRS, CDR2 YFSETQ. After removal of 1 base from V and 8 bases from J, the junction contained 4 bases not matched to a gene. The whole variable domain, filled in from reference TRBV5-1 and TRBJ1-2, reads KAGVTQTPRYLIKTRGQQVTLSCSPISGHRSVSWYQQTPGQGLQFLFEYFSETQRNKGNFPGRFSGRQFSNSRSEMNVSTLELGDSALYLCASSLQGARGYTFGSGTRLTVV.

This clone was counted once. V is TRBV5-1 and J is TRBJ1-1; 9 positions match TRBD1. The CDR3 totals 14 residues. J lost 4 bases, V lost 4 bases, and 5 bases had no gene match. Germline V gene lookup returns CDR1 SGHRS and CDR2 YFSETQ. The CDR3 DNA is TGCGCCAGCAGCACGGACAGGGGAAGCACTGAAGCTTTCTTT. Amino acids: CASSTDRGSTEAFF.

The CDR3: CASSQDRTGGTDTQYF. As DNA, the CDR3 is TGCGCCAGCAGCCAAGACCGGACAGGGGGCACAGATACGCAGTATTTT. The chain is built from TRBV4-3 and TRBJ2-3; 9 bases agree with TRBD1. The CDR3 runs to 16 residues. J lost 1 base, V lost 0 bases, and 2 bases had no gene match. The germline CDR1 and CDR2 sequences are LGHNA and YSLEER.

Only one count was recorded for this clone. As DNA, the CDR3 is TGTGCCAGCACAGACTTCGGCGAAAAACTGTTTTTT. Residues: CASTDFGEKLFF. The chain couples TRBV12-3 or TRBV12-4 to TRBJ1-4, with unresolved D. CDR3 size: 12 residues. Trimming took off 7 bases at V and 8 bases at J, with 11 bases between the two ends.